Following are 29 T cell receptor beta chains from one sample sequenced in a study of OX40 agonist ivuxolimab in advanced cancers. Repertoires were generated with immunoSEQ multiplex PCR, while TCRdb's copy carries only in-frame clones and drops some. The sample holds under 70,000 clones, about 85% seen once. The sequenced sample was CD4+ or CD8+ T cells sorted from blood, obtained in a trial of the OX40 agonist ivuxolimab. The receptor source for this set is an adult with an advanced solid tumor such as melanoma, head and neck, liver or kidney cancer.

V usage is TRBV28 and J usage is TRBJ1-4, with 7 positions matching TRBD1. J gave up 8 bases and V 5 bases, and 8 bases lay outside the gene matches. Germline CDR1 and CDR2: MDHEN and SYDVKM. The CDR3 length is 14 residues. The CDR3 loop is CASSLDRVLEKLFF. The DNA of the CDR3 is TGTGCCAGCAGTCTAGACAGGGTACTCGAAAAACTGTTTTTT. The full variable domain, its missing parts supplied by reference TRBV28 and TRBJ1-4, is DVKVTQSSRYLVKRTGEKVFLECVQDMDHENMFWYRQDPGLGLRLIYFSYDVKMKEKGDIPEGYSVSREKKERFSLILESASTNQTSMYLCASSLDRVLEKLFFGSGTQLSVL.

This sequence joins TRBV14 and TRBJ2-7; D tentatively fits TRBD1 or TRBD2 (5 bases each). The CDR3 loop spans 12 amino acids. Trimming cost V 4 bases and J 9 bases, with 13 bases left between them. The V gene's germline CDR1 is SGHDN and CDR2 FVKESK. The CDR3 reads CASSLRGDRQYF. In DNA form, the CDR3 reads TGTGCCAGCAGCCTGAGGGGAGACCGGCAGTACTTC.

V and J are TRBV7-2 and TRBJ1-2; 8 positions agree with TRBD1. V gave up 8 bases and J gave up 4 bases; unmatched junction bases: 9. Germline CDR1 and CDR2: SGHTA and FQGNSA. The CDR3 spans 14 residues. In nucleotides, the CDR3 is TGTGCCAGCGCCCAGGGGGCTCTCGGCTATGGCTACACCTTC. Its protein is CASAQGALGYGYTF.

This sequence joins TRBV5-4 and TRBJ1-4; D is unclear. The V end lost 3 bases, the J end lost 8 bases, and 14 bases lay between the germline ends. Germline CDR1 reads SGHNT; CDR2 reads YYREEE (reference sequence). This CDR3 is built from 14 residues. DNA for the CDR3: TGTGCCAGCAGCTCGCCTAAGCTCGCGGAAAAACTGTTTTTT. Amino acid sequence: CASSSPKLAEKLFF.

The table lists this clone with a few counts. V usage is TRBV11-2 and J usage is TRBJ2-1; D gene ambiguous. CDR3 size: 17 residues. V was pared by 2 bases and J by 0 bases, with 14 bases between. Germline V gene data show CDR1 as SGHAT and CDR2 as FQNNGV. The CDR3 DNA sequence: TGTGCCAGCAGCTTACGAGCCGCTTGGAGCTCCTACAATGAGCAGTTCTTC. This encodes CASSLRAAWSSYNEQFF.

The chain links TRBV6-1 to TRBJ2-4, with 7 bases that match TRBD1. This CDR3 region has 14 residues. The J segment lost 5 bases and the V segment lost 6 bases, leaving 7 bases of the junction unmatched. Germline V gene sequence: CDR1 MNHNS, CDR2 SASEGT. The CDR3: CASRPGQYQNIQYF. The CDR3 DNA follows: TGTGCCAGCAGACCGGGACAGTATCAAAACATTCAGTACTTC.

This clone appeared once. The chain links TRBV10-1 to TRBJ2-5, with 7 bases aligning to TRBD2. The J segment lost 7 bases and the V segment lost 6 bases, leaving 2 bases of the junction unmatched. This CDR3 region has 11 residues. The germline V gene has CDR1 WNHNN and CDR2 SYGVQD (reference sequence). CDR3 sequence reads: CASRGGVTQYF. The CDR3 coding sequence is TGCGCCAGCAGGGGGGGGGTGACCCAGTACTTC.

The V gene is TRBV5-1, the J gene TRBJ2-5; the D gene is possibly TRBD1 (6 bases). Per the germline V gene, CDR1 is SGHRS and CDR2 is YFSETQ. This CDR3 contains 14 residues. V lost 4 bases and J 5 bases, leaving 15 bases between the germline ends. CDR3 nucleotides: TGCGCCAGCAGCCCGTTACAGGGAACTGAGACCCAGTACTTC. This translates into CASSPLQGTETQYF.

CDR3 amino acids: CASSFQDSRQSPLHF. DNA for the CDR3: TGTGCCAGCAGTTTCCAGGACAGTCGCCAATCACCCCTCCACTTT. This chain uses TRBV28 with TRBJ1-6, with D tentatively TRBD1 (6 bases). The CDR3 is 15 residues long. Germline V CDR1 and CDR2: MDHEN, SYDVKM. Trimming cost V 3 bases and J 10 bases, with 16 bases left between them.

The rearrangement uses TRBV10-3 and TRBJ2-3; D possibly corresponds to TRBD1 (6 bases). The CDR3 has 15 residues. Germline V gives CDR1 ENHRY, CDR2 SYGVKD. The germline V and J ends were trimmed by 6 bases and 1 base, with 14 bases remaining between them. CDR3 DNA sequence: TGTGCCATCAGAAAAACAGGGACGGGCACAGATACGCAGTATTTT. It encodes CAIRKTGTGTDTQYF.

The chain joins TRBV4-3 to TRBJ1-4; the D gene is possibly TRBD1 (6 bases). CDR1 is LGHNA and CDR2 is YSLEER in the germline V gene. Trimming left V 1 base short and J 8 bases short, with 11 bases between. This CDR3 has 14 amino acids. CDR3 region: CASSQGTGYEKLFF. CDR3 DNA sequence: TGCGCCAGCAGCCAAGGAACAGGGTACGAAAAACTGTTTTTT.

This clone was seen only a few times. The rearrangement joins TRBV5-6 to TRBJ2-2, with D perhaps given as TRBD1 or TRBD2 (6 bases each). Germline V gene data show CDR1 as SGHDT and CDR2 as YYEEEE. The germline V and J ends were trimmed by 3 bases and 4 bases, with 13 bases remaining between them. The CDR3 spans 15 residues. The CDR3: CASSSWTAGTGELFF. The CDR3 DNA is TGTGCCAGCAGCTCCTGGACAGCGGGCACCGGGGAGCTGTTTTTT.

This chain uses TRBV27 with TRBJ2-6, with 10 bases matching TRBD1. Germline V lookup: CDR1 MNHEY, CDR2 SMNVEV (reference sequence). Trimming cost V 6 bases and J 2 bases; bases outside gene matches: 7. This CDR3 is built from 17 residues. The CDR3 loop reads CASRKTGGSAGANVLTF. The DNA for the CDR3 is TGTGCCAGCAGGAAGACAGGGGGCAGCGCTGGGGCCAACGTCCTGACTTTC.

The chain joins TRBV2 to TRBJ1-5; 8 bases line up with TRBD1. Germline trimming cut 7 bases from V and 3 bases from J; bases unmatched to any gene: 8. Germline lookup yields CDR1 SNHLY and CDR2 FYNNEI. This CDR3 is 15 amino acids long. CDR3: CASKRQGLNNQPQHF. As DNA, the CDR3 is TGTGCCAGCAAGCGACAGGGGCTAAACAATCAGCCCCAGCATTTT.

V usage is TRBV6-1 and J usage is TRBJ1-5; 8 bases are a match to TRBD1. V lost 7 bases to trimming and J lost 8 bases; unmatched junction nucleotides: 7. The length of the CDR3 is 13 residues. Germline lookup yields CDR1 MNHNS and CDR2 SASEGT. In nucleotides, the CDR3 is TGTGCCAGCAACAAGGACAGGGTTGAGCCCCAGCATTTT. As protein: CASNKDRVEPQHF.

The chain recombines TRBV14 with TRBJ2-7; unclear D gene. Looked up from germline, CDR1 is SGHDN and CDR2 is FVKESK. Trimming removed 2 bases at V and 6 bases at J, with 11 bases between. The CDR3 covers 13 residues. The CDR3 sequence is CASSQNLEGEQYF. CDR3 nucleotide sequence: TGTGCCAGCAGCCAAAACTTAGAAGGCGAGCAGTACTTC.

J is TRBJ2-1 and V is TRBV2; D gene uncertain. The germline V and J ends were trimmed by 2 bases and 9 bases, with 5 bases remaining between them. CDR3 length: 11 amino acids. CDR1 and CDR2 (germline): SNHLY, FYNNEI. The CDR3 DNA sequence: TGTGCCAGCAGTGAAAAACTTGAGCAGTTCTTC. Protein product: CASSEKLEQFF.

This rearrangement joins TRBV7-3 to TRBJ2-1; D is ambiguous. Germline CDR1 reads SGHTA; CDR2 reads FQGTGA. The CDR3 is 12 amino acids. With 2 bases removed from V and 8 bases from J, the gap between germline ends came to 7 bases. In DNA, the CDR3 is TGTGCCAGCAGCTTATCCAGTCATGAGCAGTTCTTC. It yields the protein CASSLSSHEQFF.

The V and J genes are TRBV7-2 and TRBJ1-6, with D tentatively TRBD1 (5 bases). This CDR3 comprises 14 residues. V lost 4 bases to trimming and J lost 8 bases, with 12 bases between them. From germline, CDR1 is SGHTA and CDR2 FQGNSA. The CDR3 protein is CASSSTVTDSPLHF. CDR3 coding DNA: TGTGCCAGCAGCTCGACAGTTACGGATTCACCCCTCCACTTT.

This clone has a handful of counts. This chain connects TRBV6-1 to TRBJ2-7; D not resolved. There are 12 residues in the CDR3. Trimming removed 9 bases from V and 3 bases from J, with 12 bases in between. Per germline, CDR1 MNHNS and CDR2 SASEGT. The CDR3 reads CASLIRIYEQYF. The CDR3 bases are TGTGCCAGTCTGATAAGGATCTACGAGCAGTACTTC.

The CDR3 DNA follows: TGTGCCAGCAGTGCGGCGGGGGGGAAACAAGAGACCCAGTACTTC. Protein: CASSAAGGKQETQYF. J is TRBJ2-5 and V is TRBV6-1, with 9 bases that match TRBD2. The V gene's germline CDR1 is MNHNS and CDR2 SASEGT. The J segment lost 2 bases and the V segment lost 4 bases, leaving 5 bases of the junction unmatched. The CDR3 spans 15 residues.

The chain combines TRBV28 with TRBJ1-2, with D perhaps TRBD1 (5 bases). Looked up from germline, CDR1 is MDHEN and CDR2 is SYDVKM. Trimming cost V 7 bases and J 2 bases, with 8 bases left between them. The CDR3 consists of 12 residues. The CDR3 loop is CASTDSNYGYTF. The DNA of the CDR3 is TGTGCCAGCACCGACAGCAACTATGGCTACACCTTC.

V is TRBV4-3 and J is TRBJ1-5; D may be TRBD1 (5 bases). The length of the CDR3 is 14 residues. Germline loops: CDR1 LGHNA, CDR2 YSLEER. Between the trimmed V and J ends, which lost 3 bases and 5 bases, there was a span of 11 bases. The CDR3 here is CASSQTQGDQPQHF. The CDR3 coding sequence is TGCGCCAGCAGCCAGACTCAGGGAGATCAGCCCCAGCATTTT.

The chain combines TRBV11-3 with TRBJ2-7; D perhaps matches TRBD2 (5 bases). The CDR3 has 12 amino acids. V dropped 0 bases and J dropped 9 bases, with 9 bases sitting between them. CDR1 is SGHNT and CDR2 is YENEEA in the germline V gene. CDR3 sequence: CASSLDGVGQYF. The CDR3 DNA reads as TGTGCCAGCAGCTTAGACGGGGTCGGGCAGTACTTC.

The genes are TRBV5-1 and TRBJ2-2; the D gene is possibly TRBD1 (5 bases). Trimming stripped 1 base from V and 4 bases from J, with 14 bases between. Germline V CDR1 and CDR2: SGHRS, YFSETQ. The CDR3 has 16 amino acids. The CDR3 here is CASSLRQGSSTGELFF. The CDR3 DNA reads TGCGCCAGCAGCTTGAGGCAGGGTAGTAGCACCGGGGAGCTGTTTTTT.

This rearrangement joins TRBV14 to TRBJ2-1; TRBD1 is a possible D gene (5 bases). The CDR3 length is 16 residues. Trimming left V 1 base short and J 0 bases short, with 10 bases between. Germline V gene lookup returns CDR1 SGHDN and CDR2 FVKESK. DNA for the CDR3: TGTGCCAGCAGCCAAGGGGGCGGAATCTCCTACAATGAGCAGTTCTTC. Translated, it gives CASSQGGGISYNEQFF. Based on the CDR3 plus reference TRBV14 and TRBJ2-1, the full variable domain is EAGVTQFPSHSVIEKGQTVTLRCDPISGHDNLYWYRRVMGKEIKFLLHFVKESKQDESGMPNNRFLAERTGGTYSTLKVQPAELEDSGVYFCASSQGGGISYNEQFFGPGTRLTVL.

This clone is a singleton in its sample. This rearrangement joins TRBV18 to TRBJ2-7; D uncertain. V gave up 5 bases and J gave up 0 bases, with 5 bases separating them. CDR3 length: 12 residues. Germline V gives CDR1 KGHSH, CDR2 LQKENI. As DNA, the CDR3 is TGTGCCAGCTCAACCAGCTCCTACGAGCAGTACTTC. As protein: CASSTSSYEQYF. Together with reference TRBV18 and TRBJ2-7, the CDR3 gives the full variable domain: NAGVMQNPRHLVRRRGQEARLRCSPMKGHSHVYWYRQLPEEGLKFMVYLQKENIIDESGMPKERFSAEFPKEGPSILRIQQVVRGDSAAYFCASSTSSYEQYFGPGTRLTVT.

The chain uses TRBV9 and TRBJ2-1, with 7 bases identical to TRBD2. CDR1 and CDR2 (germline): SGDLS, YYNGEE. This CDR3 spans 16 amino acids. J was trimmed by 4 bases and V by 0 bases; bases with no gene match: 7. The CDR3 nucleotides read TGTGCCAGCAGCGTAGAGGCTAGCGGACTTTACAATGAGCAGTTCTTC. It encodes CASSVEASGLYNEQFF. The full variable domain, completed using reference TRBV9 and TRBJ2-1, is DSGVTQTPKHLITATGQRVTLRCSPRSGDLSVYWYQQSLDQGLQFLIQYYNGEERAKGNILERFSAQQFPDLHSELNLSSLELGDSALYFCASSVEASGLYNEQFFGPGTRLTVL.

V is TRBV28 and J is TRBJ2-7; 7 positions match TRBD1. Germline V gene data show CDR1 as MDHEN and CDR2 as SYDVKM. The ends lost 7 bases at V and 2 bases at J; junction bases unmatched: 8. The CDR3 spans 14 residues. The CDR3 here is CASIQTGTPYEQYF. CDR3 in DNA: TGTGCCAGCATCCAGACAGGGACCCCCTACGAGCAGTACTTC.